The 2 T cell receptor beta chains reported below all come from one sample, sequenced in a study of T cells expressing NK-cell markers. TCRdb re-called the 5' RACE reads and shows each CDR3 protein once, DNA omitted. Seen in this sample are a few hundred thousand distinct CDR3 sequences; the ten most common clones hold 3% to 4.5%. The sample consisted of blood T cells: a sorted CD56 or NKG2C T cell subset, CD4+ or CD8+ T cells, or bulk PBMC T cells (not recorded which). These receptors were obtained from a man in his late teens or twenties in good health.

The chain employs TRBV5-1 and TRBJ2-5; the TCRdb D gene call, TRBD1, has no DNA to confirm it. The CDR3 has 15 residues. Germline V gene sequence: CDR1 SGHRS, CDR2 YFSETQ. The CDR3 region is CASSLRTAKEETQYF.

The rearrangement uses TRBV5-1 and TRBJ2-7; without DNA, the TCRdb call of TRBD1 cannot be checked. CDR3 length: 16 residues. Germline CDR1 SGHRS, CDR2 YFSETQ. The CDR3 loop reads CASSVKPGLDRYEQYF.